This entry lists 6 T cell receptor beta chains sequenced from one sample in a study of shared clonotypes between healthy human individuals (dated by TCRdb to the early 2020s). Library preparation was by the immunoSEQ multiplex PCR assay. TCRdb's version of the immuneACCESS table is confined to in-frame rearrangements and falls short of the full clone set. An unresolved V gene accounts for under half of the shortfall where checked; the remainder is of unknown origin. The sample records about 680,000 clones, 73% of which are singletons. The ten largest make up 1.5% to 2% of the sample. Source material: memory CD4+ T cells sorted from blood. Sample cell subset or site, as interpreted from the label and publication: CD45RA-negative fraction. These receptors were obtained from a woman aged 25 to 45 in good health.

V usage is TRBV5-6 and J usage is TRBJ2-3; D uncertain. This CDR3 is built from 12 residues. The germline V gene has CDR1 SGHDT and CDR2 YYEEEE. V lost 5 bases to trimming and J lost 6 bases, with 10 bases between them. Here the CDR3 DNA reads TGTGCCAGCAGTAACGGAGCCGATACGCAGTATTTT. Its protein product is CASSNGADTQYF.

The chain recombines TRBV29-1 with TRBJ2-3; D remains unclear. The germline V gene encodes CDR1 SQVTM and CDR2 ANQGSEA. The CDR3 contains 14 residues. The ends were cut back, 7 bases at V and 0 bases at J, with 14 bases in the middle. CDR3 sequence reads: CSALRQASTDTQYF. In nucleotides, the CDR3 is TGCAGCGCACTACGACAAGCTAGCACAGATACGCAGTATTTT.

The chain has TRBV28 and TRBJ2-2; weak D call: TRBD2 (5 bases). V lost 2 bases and J 7 bases, leaving 8 bases between the germline ends. Germline lookup yields CDR1 MDHEN and CDR2 SYDVKM. The CDR3 contains 13 residues. CDR3 DNA: TGTGCCAGCAGTTTAGTGGGAGTCGGGGAGCTGTTTTTT. It specifies CASSLVGVGELFF.

The J gene is TRBJ1-3, the V gene TRBV7-8, with D perhaps matching TRBD1 (5 bases). Trimming cost V 5 bases and J 5 bases, with 16 bases left between them. The germline V gene encodes CDR1 SGHVS and CDR2 FQNEAQ. The length of the CDR3 is 15 residues. The DNA of the CDR3 is TGTGCCAGCAGCCCTCAGGGACGTCTGCGAAACACCATATATTTT. Protein sequence: CASSPQGRLRNTIYF. The whole variable domain, filled in from reference TRBV7-8 and TRBJ1-3, reads GAGVSQSPRYKVAKRGQDVALRCDPISGHVSLFWYQQALGQGPEFLTYFQNEAQLDKSGLPSDRFFAERPEGSVSTLKIQRTQQEDSAVYLCASSPQGRLRNTIYFGEGSWLTVV.

The chain combines TRBV18 with TRBJ2-5, with 11 bases fitting TRBD2. CDR1 is KGHSH, CDR2 LQKENI, per germline. With V trimmed by 4 bases and J by 4 bases, 2 bases remained unmatched. There are 14 residues in the CDR3. CDR3 sequence: CASSLAGGAETQYF. In DNA, the CDR3 is TGTGCCAGCTCACTAGCGGGAGGGGCAGAGACCCAGTACTTC.

The DNA of the CDR3 is TGTGCCATCAGTGAGTCTCAGACTAGCGGGATTAGCACAGATACGCAGTATTTT. Residues: CAISESQTSGISTDTQYF. V and J are TRBV10-3 and TRBJ2-3; 11 nucleotides agree with TRBD2. Per the germline V gene, CDR1 is ENHRY and CDR2 is SYGVKD. J gave up 0 bases and V 0 bases, and 5 bases lay outside the gene matches. This CDR3 spans 18 amino acids.